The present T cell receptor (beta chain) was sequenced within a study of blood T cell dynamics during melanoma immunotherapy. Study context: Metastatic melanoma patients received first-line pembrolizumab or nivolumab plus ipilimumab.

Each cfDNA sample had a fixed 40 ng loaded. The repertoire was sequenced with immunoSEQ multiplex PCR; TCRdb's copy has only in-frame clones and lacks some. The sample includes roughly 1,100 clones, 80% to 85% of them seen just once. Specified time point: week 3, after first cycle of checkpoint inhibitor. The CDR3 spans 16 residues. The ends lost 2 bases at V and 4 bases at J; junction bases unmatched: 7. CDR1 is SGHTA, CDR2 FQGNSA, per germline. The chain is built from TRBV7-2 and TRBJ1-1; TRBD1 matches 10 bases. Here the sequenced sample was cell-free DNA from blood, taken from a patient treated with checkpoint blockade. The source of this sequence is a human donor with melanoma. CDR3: CASSLHRQGAVTEAFF. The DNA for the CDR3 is TGTGCCAGCAGCTTACATCGACAGGGGGCTGTCACTGAAGCTTTCTTT.